Listed below are T cell receptor beta chains from one sample, sequenced in a study of identical twins. TCRdb reanalysed the 5' RACE reads using MiXCR and keeps one entry per CDR3 protein. This sample has approximately 1.8 million distinct CDR3 sequences, with more than 30% found just once. The sequenced sample consisted of cord blood. The receptors stem from a newborn girl in good health. The CDR3 runs from the conserved cysteine through the conserved F or W. The D gene is left open where the match is weak. Clone size is not always given. Where it is, it says once, few, many or a class for expanded clones.

>TRBD1|TRBV20-1|.|TRBJ2-2
CSATSRGRTGELFF
TGCAGTGCTACGAGCAGGGGGCGCACCGGGGAGCTGTTTTTT
>.|TRBV29-1|.|TRBJ1-2
CSVERGTGYGYTF
TGCAGCGTTGAAAGGGGAACCGGCTATGGCTACACCTTC
>.|TRBV7-2|few|TRBJ1-2
CASSPSIGRYGYTF
TGTGCCAGCAGCCCGTCCATTGGCCGTTATGGCTACACCTTC
>TRBD2|TRBV2|.|TRBJ2-7
CASSEASGSYNEQYF
TGTGCCAGCAGTGAGGCTAGCGGCTCCTACAATGAGCAGTACTTC
>.|TRBV29-1|few|TRBJ1-5
CSVVMGGNQPQHF
TGCAGCGTTGTCATGGGGGGCAATCAGCCCCAGCATTTT
>.|TRBV5-1|few|TRBJ2-5
CASSTLRPTWGETQYF
TGCGCCAGCAGCACCCTAAGACCGACTTGGGGGGAGACCCAGTACTTC
>.|TRBV7-7|.|TRBJ2-5
CASSGNLGETQYF
TGTGCTAGCAGCGGAAACTTGGGGGAGACCCAGTACTTC
>TRBD1|TRBV13|few|TRBJ1-6
CASSSSLGDSYNSPLHF
TGTGCCAGCAGCTCAAGCCTCGGGGACAGTTATAATTCACCCCTCCACTTT
>.|TRBV11-2|.|TRBJ2-1
CASSWRQVGATYEQFF
TGTGCCAGCAGCTGGCGACAAGTAGGGGCGACCTACGAGCAGTTCTTC
>TRBD2|TRBV5-5|few|TRBJ2-1
CASRRTLAGGSNEQFF
TGTGCCAGCAGGCGAACACTAGCGGGGGGGTCCAATGAGCAGTTCTTC
>.|TRBV10-3|many|TRBJ1-2
CATGTTYGYTF
TGTGCCACCGGGACAACATATGGCTACACCTTC
>.|TRBV6-5|.|TRBJ1-4
CASSSPGRENEKLFF
TGTGCCAGCAGTTCCCCGGGCAGGGAGAACGAAAAACTGTTTTTT
>.|TRBV20-1|.|TRBJ2-1
CSARGLAPHNEQFF
TGCAGTGCTAGGGGGCTAGCGCCACACAATGAGCAGTTCTTC
>.|TRBV15|.|TRBJ1-6
CATSRRKGSPLHF
TGTGCCACCAGCAGAAGGAAGGGTTCACCCCTCCACTTT
>.|TRBV29-1|few|TRBJ2-7
CSVLGLQGDEQYF
TGCAGCGTTCTCGGGTTACAGGGCGACGAGCAGTACTTC
>.|TRBV24-1|.|TRBJ1-2
CATSDQSTAYGYTF
TGTGCCACCAGTGATCAGTCGACAGCCTATGGCTACACCTTC
>.|TRBV19|.|TRBJ1-1
CASSQDTEASF
TGTGCCAGTAGTCAAGACACTGAAGCTTCCTTT
>.|TRBV10-2|few|TRBJ1-1
CASSESAGLNTEAFF
TGCGCCAGCAGTGAGTCCGCAGGGCTGAACACTGAAGCTTTCTTT
>TRBD1|TRBV5-1|few|TRBJ2-7
CASSFRDRVISYEQYF
TGCGCCAGCAGCTTCCGGGACAGGGTGATCTCCTACGAGCAGTACTTC
>.|TRBV18|few|TRBJ1-4
CASSPSLNNEKLFF
TGTGCCAGCTCACCGTCCCTTAATAATGAAAAACTGTTTTTT
>.|TRBV20-1|few|TRBJ2-5
CSARDLSAWYQETQYF
TGCAGTGCTAGAGATCTGAGCGCTTGGTACCAAGAGACCCAGTACTTC
>.|TRBV6-2/TRBV6-3|.|TRBJ2-7
CASRAGSSYNEQYF
TGTGCCAGCAGGGCGGGGAGCTCCTACAATGAGCAGTACTTC
>.|TRBV6-5|.|TRBJ1-1
CASSYYLGQNTEAFF
TGTGCCAGCAGTTACTACCTGGGACAGAACACTGAAGCTTTCTTT
>TRBD2|TRBV4-1|.|TRBJ2-7
CASSQGKLAGGPSSYNEQYF
TGCGCCAGCAGCCAAGGCAAACTAGCGGGAGGACCAAGCTCCTACAATGAGCAGTACTTC
>.|TRBV10-3|many|TRBJ2-7
CAISPDYEQYF
TGTGCCATCAGTCCTGACTACGAGCAGTACTTC
>.|TRBV10-2|few|TRBJ1-2
CASSESQDRFNYGYTF
TGCGCCAGCAGTGAGTCGCAGGACCGCTTTAACTATGGCTACACCTTC
>TRBD1|TRBV19|.|TRBJ1-6
CATVLGGQADSPLHF
TGTGCCACTGTACTGGGGGGACAGGCGGATTCACCCCTCCACTTT
>.|TRBV27|.|TRBJ2-7
CASSPLYRGSYEQYF
TGTGCCAGCAGTCCGCTTTACCGGGGCTCCTACGAGCAGTACTTC
>TRBD2|TRBV11-2|few|TRBJ2-3
CASSLVTSGDTQYF
TGTGCCAGCAGCTTAGTTACTAGCGGAGATACGCAGTATTTT
>TRBD2|TRBV10-3|.|TRBJ2-7
CAIRLAGALDEQYF
TGTGCCATCAGACTAGCGGGAGCTCTGGATGAGCAGTACTTC
>TRBD2|TRBV20-1|few|TRBJ2-5
CSANGLALEQTQYF
TGCAGTGCTAACGGACTAGCTCTGGAACAGACCCAGTACTTC
>.|TRBV4-1|.|TRBJ1-1
CASSQVWTNTEAFF
TGCGCCAGCAGCCAAGTTTGGACAAACACTGAAGCTTTCTTT
>.|TRBV4-1|.|TRBJ1-1
CASSQGRTANTEAFF
TGCGCCAGCAGCCAAGGCAGGACCGCGAACACTGAAGCTTTCTTT
>.|TRBV6-5|.|TRBJ1-4
CASSYSGRKDEKLFF
TGTGCCAGCAGTTACTCGGGGCGCAAGGATGAAAAACTGTTTTTT
>TRBD1|TRBV10-3|many|TRBJ2-3
CAISALWDRELLTDTQYF
TGTGCCATCAGTGCGCTGTGGGACAGGGAGCTGCTTACAGATACGCAGTATTTT
>TRBD2|TRBV20-1|few|TRBJ2-1
CSAPGLAGGMDEQFF
TGCAGTGCCCCGGGACTAGCGGGAGGTATGGATGAGCAGTTCTTC
>.|TRBV6-2/TRBV6-3|.|TRBJ2-4
CASSRSAVAKNIQYF
TGTGCCAGCAGTCGTAGCGCCGTAGCCAAAAACATTCAGTACTTC
>TRBD2|TRBV28|many|TRBJ2-1
CASSFIYGGSSYNEQFF
TGTGCCAGCAGTTTTATCTATGGCGGGAGCTCCTACAATGAGCAGTTCTTC
>.|TRBV20-1|.|TRBJ1-3
CSARDWAGSGNTIYF
TGCAGTGCTAGAGATTGGGCAGGGTCTGGAAACACCATATATTTT
>TRBD2|TRBV5-1|.|TRBJ2-5
CASSSGTSGSRKETQYF
TGCGCCAGCAGCTCAGGGACTAGCGGGAGTAGGAAAGAGACCCAGTACTTC